A selection of T cell receptor beta chains follows, all from one sample in a study of shared clonotypes between healthy human individuals. Method: immunoSEQ multiplex PCR; TCRdb's copy keeps in-frame clones and lacks some. The sample holds about 2.4 million clones, more than 85% seen once. The sample taken for sequencing was naive CD4+ T cells from PBMCs. These receptors all come from a man aged 18 to 30 in good health. Some clones in this sample may be carry-over from other donors' samples. The CDR3 runs from the conserved cysteine through the conserved F or W.

cdr3_aa	cdr3_length	v_call	j_call
CASSFDSTDLEQYF	14	TRBV5-1	TRBJ2-7
CASRRAGGSYNEQFF	15	TRBV7-8	TRBJ2-1
CASSRGGEGQFF	12	TRBV7-9	TRBJ2-1
CASTAQGGTEAFF	13	TRBV27	TRBJ1-1
CASSVDHGASTF	12	TRBV9	TRBJ1-2
CASSEQGANTEAFF	14	TRBV2	TRBJ1-1
CASPLGGLGDYGYTF	15	TRBV7-2	TRBJ1-2
CASSARGLNYEQYF	14	TRBV5-1	TRBJ2-7
CASSNGGPGNTIYF	14	TRBV2	TRBJ1-3
CASSKRDPSRDEQFF	15	TRBV19	TRBJ2-1
CASSLIGTQYF	11	TRBV7-9	TRBJ2-3
CASSFGLAGAEQYF	14	TRBV7-3	TRBJ2-7
CASSEVRGPDTQYF	14	TRBV6-1	TRBJ2-3
CASRLAGGIYNEQFF	15	TRBV25-1	TRBJ2-1
CASRSGTGSNYEQYF	15	TRBV5-4	TRBJ2-7